This T cell receptor (beta chain) was observed in a study of T cell repertoires in cytomegalovirus infection (dated by TCRdb to the late 2010s). Turning to the overall study: Because public TCR beta signatures pointed to carriage of CMV infection together with the matching HLA type, the HLA type of each donor mattered for the analysis. What the study reported, not specific to this receptor: In the ex vivo response, HLA-C-restricted CMV-specific TCR beta clonotypes were dominant, and in two of eight donors the single most frequent clonotype came from this HLA-C-restricted group. Carriers of CMV infection plus the relevant HLA type were discriminated by the cumulative frequency of public TCR beta family members in the study cohort and in an independent approximately 340-donor cohort.

This clonotype was seen repeatedly, ten times or more. Its antigen target is currently unknown. Per-base qualities were not stored, and no clone one base away is much larger. Sequenced on an Illumina HiSeq 1500. TCRdb reanalyzed the raw reads on its own, using fastp at Q25 for trimming and MiXCR for clone calling, and kept in-frame beta chains. Entries are consolidated by CDR3 protein sequence, retaining the most common genes and DNA. Recorded for this sample are under 600,000 distinct CDR3 sequences; more than 15% of them occurred a single time. Jointly, the top ten make up roughly a quarter of the sample. This TCR came from a human donor in good health (CMV status not recorded). Some clones in this sample may be carry-over from other donors' samples. The material sequenced was CD8+ T cells from PBMCs.

The CDR3 in this case is CASIPRTSGGADTQYF. The bases are TGTGCCAGCATTCCTAGGACTAGCGGGGGGGCAGATACGCAGTATTTT. The rearranged chain carries TRBV27 and TRBJ2-3, with 15 middle bases fitting TRBD2. Looking up the germline V gene (reference sequence) yields CDR1 MNHEY and CDR2 SMNVEV. V is trimmed back by 7 bases and J by 4 bases, and the junction contains 6 bases that no gene match accounts for. From its cysteine to its phenylalanine, the CDR3 spans 16 amino acids. The retained sequence is limited to the CDR3, 48 bases, with the frame set at the first base.